The rows below give T cell receptor beta chains drawn from one sample of a study of T cells in localized non-small cell lung cancer. TCRdb keeps only in-frame clones here, not all; method: immunoSEQ multiplex PCR. The sample consists of 39,000 or so clones, roughly 80% of them appearing once. The material was PBMCs, obtained before any cancer treatment. Receptor source: a man aged 40-75 years with stage II lung adenocarcinoma. Both conserved end residues are trimmed from each CDR3. Each record gives: V gene, J gene, CDR3 protein.

TRBV9	TRBJ2-1	ASGQEGTPYNEQF
TRBV5-5	TRBJ2-2	ASSLVLPGELF
TRBV5-1	TRBJ2-7	ASSLESGSSEQY
TRBV2	TRBJ2-1	ASSPRTQYNEQF
TRBV6-1	TRBJ2-3	ASSATSGGAPDTQY
TRBV5-6	TRBJ1-3	ASSTEGSGYTIY
TRBV30	TRBJ1-6	AWSVGGGSSYNSPLH
TRBV7-4	TRBJ2-7	ASSSTLLVSYEQY
TRBV5-1	TRBJ2-3	ASSPERAETFDTQY
TRBV27	TRBJ2-3	ASSLSIYWDTHTDTQY
TRBV19	TRBJ2-7	ASSIGYTYEQY
TRBV4-3	TRBJ2-3	ASSQTGPDTQY
TRBV6-5	TRBJ1-5	ASSVAQPQH
TRBV18	TRBJ2-1	ASSPRSGVLDNEQF
TRBV28	TRBJ1-5	ASTLEPGVNQPQH
TRBV11-3	TRBJ2-1	ASSAGTGARGDEQF
TRBV30	NA	AWSYGPGLEQY
TRBV7-8	TRBJ2-2	ASSMGGGELF
TRBV27	TRBJ1-5	ASSPLTGSNQPQH
TRBV20-1	TRBJ2-7	SARAGQEQY
TRBV5-6	TRBJ2-1	ASSPWTSGGNEQF
TRBV6-5	TRBJ1-2	ASSPQGLGYT
TRBV11-2	TRBJ2-7	ASSSRDTREEEQY
TRBV11-2	TRBJ2-3	ASSFRLAPDTQY